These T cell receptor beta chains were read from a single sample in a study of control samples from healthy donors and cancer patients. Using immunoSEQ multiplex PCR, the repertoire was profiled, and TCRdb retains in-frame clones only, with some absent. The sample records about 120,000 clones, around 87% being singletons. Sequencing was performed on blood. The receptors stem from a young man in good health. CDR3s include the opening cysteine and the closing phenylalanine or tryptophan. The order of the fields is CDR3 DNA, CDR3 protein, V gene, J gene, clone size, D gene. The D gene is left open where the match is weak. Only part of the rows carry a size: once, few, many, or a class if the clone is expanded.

CDR3nt: TGTGCCTGGGGGACTCGGAGTTCACCCCTCCACTTT
CDR3aa: CAWGTRSSPLHF
v_gene: TRBV30
j_gene: TRBJ1-6
abundance: .
d_gene: .

CDR3nt: TGCAGCGTTCTTTACTATGGCTACACCTTC
CDR3aa: CSVLYYGYTF
v_gene: TRBV29-1
j_gene: TRBJ1-2
abundance: once
d_gene: .

CDR3nt: TGTGCCAGCAACAACTATGGAAACACCATATATTTT
CDR3aa: CASNNYGNTIYF
v_gene: TRBV6-6
j_gene: TRBJ1-3
abundance: .
d_gene: .

CDR3nt: TGTGCCAGCAGCTTAGTACCGATAGGTGGCTACACCTTC
CDR3aa: CASSLVPIGGYTF
v_gene: TRBV7-8
j_gene: TRBJ1-2
abundance: .
d_gene: .

CDR3nt: TGCGCCAGCAGCTTGACCGGGAGCTCCTACAATGAGCAGTTCTTC
CDR3aa: CASSLTGSSYNEQFF
v_gene: TRBV5-1
j_gene: TRBJ2-1
abundance: .
d_gene: .

CDR3nt: TGTGCCAGCAGCTCTGCAACAGGGAACCTCAATCAGCCCCAGCATTTT
CDR3aa: CASSSATGNLNQPQHF
v_gene: TRBV28
j_gene: TRBJ1-5
abundance: .
d_gene: .

CDR3nt: TGTGCCAGTAGTAAAGGACAGGGTCTGAACACTGAAGCTTTCTTT
CDR3aa: CASSKGQGLNTEAFF
v_gene: TRBV19
j_gene: TRBJ1-1
abundance: .
d_gene: TRBD1

CDR3nt: TGCGCCAGCAGAGTCCAAGGGGCGATTAATGAAAAACTGTTTTTT
CDR3aa: CASRVQGAINEKLFF
v_gene: TRBV4-1
j_gene: TRBJ1-4
abundance: .
d_gene: .

CDR3nt: TGTGCCACCAGTGATTTGCGGACAGGGACCGAGCAGTACTTC
CDR3aa: CATSDLRTGTEQYF
v_gene: TRBV24-1
j_gene: TRBJ2-7
abundance: .
d_gene: TRBD1

CDR3nt: TGTGCCAGCAGCGTAGAGAGGGGGCGTGGAAACACCATATATTTT
CDR3aa: CASSVERGRGNTIYF
v_gene: TRBV9
j_gene: TRBJ1-3
abundance: .
d_gene: TRBD1

CDR3nt: TGCGCCAGCGGGGACAGTGCGACCTACACCGGGGAGCTGTTTTTT
CDR3aa: CASGDSATYTGELFF
v_gene: TRBV10-1
j_gene: TRBJ2-2
abundance: once
d_gene: TRBD1

CDR3nt: TGCGCCAGCAGCTTTGGACAGGGTGAGGATACGCAGTATTTT
CDR3aa: CASSFGQGEDTQYF
v_gene: TRBV5-1
j_gene: TRBJ2-3
abundance: .
d_gene: TRBD1

CDR3nt: TGCAGCGTACCGGGACAGGGTAATCAGCCCCAGCATTTT
CDR3aa: CSVPGQGNQPQHF
v_gene: TRBV29-1
j_gene: TRBJ1-5
abundance: .
d_gene: TRBD1

CDR3nt: TGTGCCAGCAGTTACGCCGATCAGCCCCAGCATTTT
CDR3aa: CASSYADQPQHF
v_gene: TRBV12-3/TRBV12-4
j_gene: TRBJ1-5
abundance: .
d_gene: .

CDR3nt: TGCGCCAGCAGCCCGGGACAGGTTAAGGAGACCCAGTACTTC
CDR3aa: CASSPGQVKETQYF
v_gene: TRBV5-1
j_gene: TRBJ2-5
abundance: .
d_gene: TRBD1

CDR3nt: TGTGCCAGCAGCTTTGGGACCGGGGGGAAGCCCCAGCATTTT
CDR3aa: CASSFGTGGKPQHF
v_gene: TRBV9
j_gene: TRBJ1-5
abundance: .
d_gene: .

CDR3nt: TGTGCCAGCAGCCAGGCTATGACAGGGGGCGGCTACACCTTC
CDR3aa: CASSQAMTGGGYTF
v_gene: TRBV3-1/TRBV3-2
j_gene: TRBJ1-2
abundance: .
d_gene: TRBD1

CDR3nt: TGCGCCAGCAGCTTGGCGGGGGGTCCTGAAGGTACCCAGTACTTC
CDR3aa: CASSLAGGPEGTQYF
v_gene: TRBV5-1
j_gene: TRBJ2-5
abundance: .
d_gene: TRBD2

CDR3nt: TGCAGCGGCCGGACAGGGTCAATTGACACTGAAGCTTTCTTT
CDR3aa: CSGRTGSIDTEAFF
v_gene: TRBV29-1
j_gene: TRBJ1-1
abundance: .
d_gene: TRBD1

CDR3nt: TGTGCCAGCAGTTACCTGGGGGATTCACCCCTCCACTTT
CDR3aa: CASSYLGDSPLHF
v_gene: TRBV6-5
j_gene: TRBJ1-6
abundance: many
d_gene: .

CDR3nt: TGTGCCAGCAGCCCATCGAGGGATCTCTTCGAGATGAACACTGAAGCTTTCTTT
CDR3aa: CASSPSRDLFEMNTEAFF
v_gene: TRBV14
j_gene: TRBJ1-1
abundance: .
d_gene: .

CDR3nt: TGTGCCTGGAAGGGGTGGACTAGCACAGATACGCAGTATTTT
CDR3aa: CAWKGWTSTDTQYF
v_gene: TRBV30
j_gene: TRBJ2-3
abundance: .
d_gene: .

CDR3nt: TGCGCCAGCAGTCCCGGACAGGGGGCTGGAAACACCATATATTTT
CDR3aa: CASSPGQGAGNTIYF
v_gene: TRBV10-1
j_gene: TRBJ1-3
abundance: .
d_gene: TRBD1

CDR3nt: TGTGCCAGCAGTGGGCAGCGGGGCCTCCAAGAGACCCAGTACTTC
CDR3aa: CASSGQRGLQETQYF
v_gene: TRBV2
j_gene: TRBJ2-5
abundance: .
d_gene: TRBD2

CDR3nt: TGTGCCAGCGGCAGCGGGGCGAGCGGGGAGCTGTTTTTT
CDR3aa: CASGSGASGELFF
v_gene: TRBV9
j_gene: TRBJ2-2
abundance: .
d_gene: TRBD2

CDR3nt: TGCAGCGTTGAGTTGGGACAGGGGGCGCCGGGGACTGAAGCTTTCTTT
CDR3aa: CSVELGQGAPGTEAFF
v_gene: TRBV29-1
j_gene: TRBJ1-1
abundance: .
d_gene: TRBD1

CDR3nt: TGTGCCAGCAGCCAAAGCGGGGCCTACAATGAGCAGTTCTTC
CDR3aa: CASSQSGAYNEQFF
v_gene: TRBV9
j_gene: TRBJ2-1
abundance: .
d_gene: TRBD2

CDR3nt: TGTGCCAGCAGCGTTGTAAGGAGCTCCTACAATGAGCAGTTCTTC
CDR3aa: CASSVVRSSYNEQFF
v_gene: TRBV5-8
j_gene: TRBJ2-1
abundance: once
d_gene: .

CDR3nt: TGTGCCAGCAGTTACTCCAGGTGGAACCAGCCCCAGCATTTT
CDR3aa: CASSYSRWNQPQHF
v_gene: TRBV6-5
j_gene: TRBJ1-5
abundance: .
d_gene: .

CDR3nt: TGTGCCAGCAGTTTATTTCGGGGGAACACCGGGGAGCTGTTTTTT
CDR3aa: CASSLFRGNTGELFF
v_gene: TRBV27
j_gene: TRBJ2-2
abundance: .
d_gene: .

CDR3nt: TGTGCCAGCAGTGATCAACACGGGCCTAATGAAAAACTGTTTTTT
CDR3aa: CASSDQHGPNEKLFF
v_gene: TRBV6-4
j_gene: TRBJ1-4
abundance: .
d_gene: .

CDR3nt: TGCGCCAGCAGCTCGATTGGGGCCAACGTCCTGACTTTC
CDR3aa: CASSSIGANVLTF
v_gene: TRBV5-1
j_gene: TRBJ2-6
abundance: .
d_gene: .

CDR3nt: TGTGCCAGCAGTTTCGAGAGGGGCCGCGGCTATGGCTACACCTTC
CDR3aa: CASSFERGRGYGYTF
v_gene: TRBV27
j_gene: TRBJ1-2
abundance: .
d_gene: .

CDR3nt: TGTGCCATCAGAACCCAAGAAACTGAAGCTTTCTTT
CDR3aa: CAIRTQETEAFF
v_gene: TRBV10-3
j_gene: TRBJ1-1
abundance: .
d_gene: .

CDR3nt: TGCGCCAGCAGCCGGGACAGAGTGAACACCGGGGAGCTGTTTTTT
CDR3aa: CASSRDRVNTGELFF
v_gene: TRBV5-1
j_gene: TRBJ2-2
abundance: .
d_gene: TRBD1

CDR3nt: TGTGCCAGCAGCTTGCGGCAGAACGAGCAGTACTTC
CDR3aa: CASSLRQNEQYF
v_gene: TRBV7-9
j_gene: TRBJ2-7
abundance: .
d_gene: .

CDR3nt: TGCGCCAGCAGCCAAGATAAGGGACGGGGGGACTCTGGGGCCAACGTCCTGACTTTC
CDR3aa: CASSQDKGRGDSGANVLTF
v_gene: TRBV4-1
j_gene: TRBJ2-6
abundance: .
d_gene: TRBD2

CDR3nt: TGTGCCAGCAGCTTGGACAGGGGGGAAGCTTTCTTT
CDR3aa: CASSLDRGEAFF
v_gene: TRBV7-8
j_gene: TRBJ1-1
abundance: .
d_gene: TRBD1

CDR3nt: TGCAGCGTTGAAGGACTAGCGGGGGCCCCAGATACGCAGTATTTT
CDR3aa: CSVEGLAGAPDTQYF
v_gene: TRBV29-1
j_gene: TRBJ2-3
abundance: .
d_gene: TRBD2

CDR3nt: TGTGCCAGCAGCTTTTATCGTTCGGGTAGAGCTTTCTTT
CDR3aa: CASSFYRSGRAFF
v_gene: TRBV7-9
j_gene: TRBJ1-1
abundance: .
d_gene: .

CDR3nt: TGCAGTGCTGGCCGGGACAGCATCATATTT
CDR3aa: CSAGRDSIIF
v_gene: TRBV20-1
j_gene: TRBJ1-6
abundance: .
d_gene: TRBD1

CDR3nt: TGTGCCAGCTCCCTTCTTGACAGGGGGCTCTCCGGGGAGCTGTTTTTT
CDR3aa: CASSLLDRGLSGELFF
v_gene: TRBV18
j_gene: TRBJ2-2
abundance: .
d_gene: TRBD1

CDR3nt: TGCAGCGTTGAAGGTGTGGAGGGCGGGCCCAATACCGGGGAGCTGTTTTTT
CDR3aa: CSVEGVEGGPNTGELFF
v_gene: TRBV29-1
j_gene: TRBJ2-2
abundance: .
d_gene: .

CDR3nt: TGTGCCAGCAGTCTTAGCGATGAGCAGTTCTTC
CDR3aa: CASSLSDEQFF
v_gene: TRBV3-1/TRBV3-2
j_gene: TRBJ2-1
abundance: once
d_gene: .

CDR3nt: TGTGCCAGCGGGAGGCAGGGAAACATTCAGTACTTC
CDR3aa: CASGRQGNIQYF
v_gene: TRBV2
j_gene: TRBJ2-4
abundance: .
d_gene: .

CDR3nt: TGCGCCAGCAGCTTGGTGGCGGGGGAGGAGCGGCTGGCTTTCTTT
CDR3aa: CASSLVAGEERLAFF
v_gene: TRBV5-1
j_gene: TRBJ1-1
abundance: .
d_gene: .

CDR3nt: TGTGCCAGCAGTGGGGGACTAGCGGTTTCCTACAATGAGCAGTTCTTC
CDR3aa: CASSGGLAVSYNEQFF
v_gene: TRBV25-1
j_gene: TRBJ2-1
abundance: .
d_gene: TRBD2

CDR3nt: TGTGCCATCAGTGAGATCGGGGGGGGGTACAATGAGCAGTTCTTC
CDR3aa: CAISEIGGGYNEQFF
v_gene: TRBV10-3
j_gene: TRBJ2-1
abundance: .
d_gene: TRBD2

CDR3nt: TGTGCCACCAGTGATTCCGGGACAGGTGCAACTAATGAAAAACTGTTTTTT
CDR3aa: CATSDSGTGATNEKLFF
v_gene: TRBV24-1
j_gene: TRBJ1-4
abundance: once
d_gene: TRBD1

CDR3nt: TGTGCCAGCAGTCCCAACCTACTACGCCCCCTCGAGCAGTTCTTC
CDR3aa: CASSPNLLRPLEQFF
v_gene: TRBV7-7
j_gene: TRBJ2-1
abundance: many
d_gene: .

CDR3nt: TGTGCCAGCAGCTTAGAGCCTTACTACGAGCAGTACTTC
CDR3aa: CASSLEPYYEQYF
v_gene: TRBV11-2
j_gene: TRBJ2-7
abundance: .
d_gene: .

CDR3nt: TGTGCCAGCAGAAAGCTCTCTGGAAACACCATATATTTT
CDR3aa: CASRKLSGNTIYF
v_gene: TRBV6-5
j_gene: TRBJ1-3
abundance: few
d_gene: .

CDR3nt: TGTGCCAGCAGTCGGGACAGGTTTGTTGGCTACACCTTC
CDR3aa: CASSRDRFVGYTF
v_gene: TRBV12-3/TRBV12-4
j_gene: TRBJ1-2
abundance: .
d_gene: TRBD1

CDR3nt: TGTGCCAGTAGTATAGACGTCCAAGAGACCCAGTACTTC
CDR3aa: CASSIDVQETQYF
v_gene: TRBV19
j_gene: TRBJ2-5
abundance: .
d_gene: .

CDR3nt: TGTGCCAGCAGCCGGGGGACAGACACTGAAGCTTTCTTT
CDR3aa: CASSRGTDTEAFF
v_gene: TRBV5-4
j_gene: TRBJ1-1
abundance: .
d_gene: TRBD1

CDR3nt: TGTGCCAGCAGCTTTGTCAGGCTCAATCAGCCCCAGCATTTT
CDR3aa: CASSFVRLNQPQHF
v_gene: TRBV7-2
j_gene: TRBJ1-5
abundance: .
d_gene: .

CDR3nt: TGTGCCAGCAGCGTATCGCACGCCGGGGAGCTGTTTTTT
CDR3aa: CASSVSHAGELFF
v_gene: TRBV9
j_gene: TRBJ2-2
abundance: once
d_gene: .